This T cell receptor (beta chain) was captured in a study of Graves' ophthalmopathy and Graves' hyperthyroidism. Every ophthalmopathy donor presented moderate-to-severe activity, CAS ≥3, NOSPECS ≥4 and duration under 3 months. CDR3 size: 17 residues. The ends were cut back, 0 bases at V and 4 bases at J, with 15 bases in the middle. Germline CDR1 MNHEY, CDR2 SVGAGI. This clonotype has at least ten counts. From RNA, the CDR3 regions of TCR beta chains were amplified and sequenced. Second-round multiplex PCR came after a first-round RT-PCR that employed HTBI primers. MiXCR was run by TCRdb on the multiplex PCR reads, yielding one entry per CDR3 protein. The sample has about 480,000 distinct CDR3 sequences; around 14% are singletons.

The chain couples TRBV6-5 to TRBJ2-2, with a possible D match to TRBD1 (6 bases). The sequencing input was blood. This clonotype originated in a woman aged 25 to 39 with Graves' ophthalmopathy. In DNA, the CDR3 is TGTGCCAGCAGTTACTCGGGGGCAGGATGGGGCACCGGGGAGCTGTTTTTT. Amino acids: CASSYSGAGWGTGELFF.